The rows below give T cell receptor beta chains drawn from one sample of a study of cytomegalovirus exposure and HLA in healthy donors. Produced via immunoSEQ multiplex PCR; TCRdb's table is partial and in-frame only. In the table there are about 99,000 clones, around three quarters of which are singletons. The sequencing input was PBMCs. The receptors were gathered from a woman under 30 in good health and CMV-seropositive. Both conserved end residues are part of each CDR3. D genes are given only for firm matches. A row's size may be missing; if present it is once, few, many or a size class.

V	D	J	size	CDR3	DNA
TRBV5-1	.	TRBJ2-7	.	CASSFRGAIYEQYF	TGCGCCAGCAGCTTCCGGGGGGCTATCTACGAGCAGTACTTC
TRBV7-2	TRBD2	TRBJ2-3	once	CASSLFSGLSTDTQYF	TGTGCCAGCAGCCTATTTAGCGGGCTTAGCACAGATACGCAGTATTTT
TRBV9	.	TRBJ2-5	.	CASRGGGDLETQYF	TGTGCCAGTAGAGGGGGCGGGGACTTAGAGACCCAGTACTTC
TRBV15	.	TRBJ2-5	few	CATSTTRGSQETQYF	TGTGCCACCAGCACCACCCGGGGGTCCCAAGAGACCCAGTACTTC
TRBV27	TRBD1	TRBJ2-2	.	CASYKNSKGQGRTGELFF	TGTGCCAGCTATAAAAATTCAAAAGGACAGGGTCGGACCGGGGAGCTGTTTTTT
TRBV10-1	.	TRBJ1-5	.	CASMGRDKYSNQPQHF	TGCGCCAGCATGGGCAGGGATAAATATAGCAATCAGCCCCAGCATTTT
TRBV9	TRBD1	TRBJ1-6	few	CASSPRQGPNSPLHF	TGTGCCAGCAGCCCCCGACAGGGTCCAAATTCACCCCTCCACTTT
TRBV19	TRBD1	TRBJ2-3	.	CASSKTGMGGTDTQYF	TGTGCCAGTAGTAAGACAGGGATGGGCGGCACAGATACGCAGTATTTT
TRBV7-2	.	TRBJ2-7	.	CASSLAPSRQYF	TGTGCCAGCAGCTTAGCGCCTAGCCGGCAGTACTTC
TRBV29-1	TRBD1	TRBJ1-2	.	CSVDGTGVDYGYTF	TGCAGCGTTGACGGGACAGGGGTGGATTATGGCTACACCTTC
TRBV5-1	TRBD2	TRBJ2-1	few	CASSLTLAGGRDEQFF	TGCGCCAGCAGCTTAACCTTAGCGGGAGGGCGCGATGAGCAGTTCTTC
TRBV9	.	TRBJ1-1	.	CASSDTGLGTEAFF	TGTGCCAGCAGCGACACAGGGTTAGGCACTGAAGCTTTCTTT
TRBV9	.	TRBJ1-2	.	CASSDVQDSPNYGYTF	TGTGCCAGCAGCGACGTCCAGGACAGTCCTAACTATGGCTACACCTTC
TRBV13	.	TRBJ2-1	.	CASSPYYSYNEQFF	TGTGCCAGCAGCCCGTACTACTCCTACAATGAGCAGTTCTTC
TRBV23-1	TRBD2	TRBJ2-3	.	CASLGGGPKGTDTQYF	TGCGCCAGCCTTGGGGGGGGACCCAAAGGGACAGATACGCAGTATTTT
TRBV7-3	.	TRBJ1-1	few	CASSLSGVGTEAFF	TGTGCCAGCAGCTTAAGCGGGGTGGGCACTGAAGCTTTCTTT
TRBV5-1	.	TRBJ1-1	.	CASSLGVGGTEAFF	TGCGCCAGCAGCTTGGGAGTAGGCGGCACTGAAGCTTTCTTT
TRBV29-1	.	TRBJ2-6	.	CSVEDLGSGANVLTF	TGCAGCGTTGAAGATCTCGGGTCTGGGGCCAACGTCCTGACTTTC
TRBV2	TRBD1	TRBJ2-7	once	CASILRQGAYEQYF	TGTGCCAGCATCTTAAGACAGGGGGCTTACGAGCAGTACTTC
TRBV18	TRBD1	TRBJ2-1	.	CASSLQGTGVNEQFF	TGTGCCAGCTCACTCCAGGGGACAGGGGTCAATGAGCAGTTCTTC
TRBV7-6	.	TRBJ2-7	few	CASSLEVGEQYF	TGTGCCAGCAGCTTAGAAGTCGGTGAGCAGTACTTC
TRBV7-6	.	TRBJ2-3	once	CASIESAGWSTDTQYF	TGTGCCAGCATCGAATCGGCGGGATGGAGCACAGATACGCAGTATTTT
TRBV19	.	TRBJ1-5	few	CASSIASNQPQHF	TGTGCCAGTAGTATAGCCTCTAATCAGCCCCAGCATTTT
TRBV7-7	.	TRBJ2-7	few	CASSPQGSPYEQYF	TGTGCCAGCAGCCCACAGGGATCCCCCTACGAGCAGTACTTC
TRBV14	TRBD2	TRBJ2-7	.	CASSQASGRGNEQYF	TGTGCCAGCAGCCAGGCTAGCGGGAGAGGGAACGAGCAGTACTTC
TRBV13	.	TRBJ1-3	.	CASSLRGTVRSGNTIYF	TGTGCCAGCAGCTTACGCGGGACGGTGCGCTCTGGAAACACCATATATTTT
TRBV28	.	TRBJ2-7	.	CASNGDSYEQYF	TGTGCCAGCAACGGGGACTCCTACGAGCAGTACTTC
TRBV6-5	TRBD1	TRBJ1-1	.	CASSLGGEGTEAFF	TGTGCCAGCAGTTTAGGGGGCGAGGGCACTGAAGCTTTCTTT
TRBV5-6	TRBD2	TRBJ2-2	.	CASSLAVIPGLVSTGELFF	TGTGCCAGCAGCTTGGCCGTGATACCGGGACTAGTAAGCACCGGGGAGCTGTTTTTT
TRBV12-5	TRBD2	TRBJ2-1	.	CASGLVAGGVNEQFF	TGTGCTAGTGGTTTGGTTGCGGGAGGGGTGAATGAGCAGTTCTTC
TRBV5-1	.	TRBJ1-4	.	CASSLRGNEKLFF	TGTGCCAGCAGCTTGAGGGGTAATGAAAAACTGTTTTTT
TRBV5-5	.	TRBJ1-1	once	CASSIQVGTEAFF	TGTGCCAGCAGCATACAGGTCGGGACTGAAGCTTTCTTT
TRBV29-1	.	TRBJ2-5	.	CSGLAGLETQYF	TGCAGCGGCCTGGCGGGGCTAGAGACCCAGTACTTC
TRBV9	TRBD1	TRBJ2-7	.	CASSVGPGGHPEQYF	TGTGCCAGCAGCGTCGGTCCAGGGGGTCATCCCGAGCAGTACTTC
TRBV4-2	TRBD2	TRBJ2-3	.	CASSQDERDSTDTQYF	TGTGCCAGCAGCCAAGATGAGCGGGACAGCACAGATACGCAGTATTTT
TRBV9	.	TRBJ2-3	.	CASSVLGASDTQYF	TGTGCCAGCAGCGTATTGGGGGCGTCGGATACGCAGTATTTT
TRBV18	TRBD1	TRBJ2-7	few	CASSPNRGYEQYF	TGTGCCAGCTCACCCAACAGGGGTTACGAGCAGTACTTC
TRBV18	.	TRBJ2-7	.	CASSPGQGEVNEQYF	TGTGCCAGCTCACCAGGTCAGGGGGAGGTCAACGAGCAGTACTTC
TRBV9	.	TRBJ2-5	.	CASSAGQYPETQYF	TGTGCCAGCAGCGCCGGACAGTACCCAGAGACCCAGTACTTC
TRBV6-6	.	TRBJ2-7	.	CASSYSGLLPYEQYF	TGTGCCAGCAGTTACTCGGGACTGCTGCCCTACGAGCAGTACTTC
TRBV6-1	.	TRBJ2-3	.	CASSELQTDTQYF	TGTGCCAGCAGTGAACTTCAGACAGATACGCAGTATTTT
TRBV4-1	.	TRBJ2-3	.	CASSRDDWTDTQYF	TGCGCCAGCAGCCGAGACGACTGGACAGATACGCAGTATTTT
TRBV7-8	.	TRBJ1-1	.	CASSLVLTGGTEAFF	TGTGCCAGCAGCTTAGTACTTACCGGGGGCACTGAAGCTTTCTTT
TRBV14	TRBD1	TRBJ1-2	.	CASSRRQGARGYTF	TGTGCCAGCAGCCGAAGACAGGGGGCTCGTGGCTACACCTTC
TRBV27	TRBD1	TRBJ1-2	.	CASSFNTGGRDTYGYTF	TGTGCCAGCAGTTTTAATACAGGGGGCAGAGACACCTATGGCTACACCTTC